The sequence of this T cell receptor (delta chain) was determined in a study of gamma delta lymphoproliferative disorders and STAT genes (dated by TCRdb to the late 2010s). Looking at the study overall: The LymphoTrack Dx TCRG Assay was used to build gamma-chain libraries from a minimum of 50 ng of genomic DNA. Because no corresponding Invivoscribe delta assay was available, delta-chain libraries were prepared according to the EuroClonality-NGS working group standard operating procedure. Within a larger immunophenotypic and STAT-mutation study, TCR gamma and delta CDR3 repertoires were profiled by deep sequencing in Tgammadelta lymphoproliferative disease patients and healthy controls. To confirm results, a couple of gamma-chain samples and every delta-chain sample were sequenced twice. Results the study describes overall, beyond this receptor: Nearly all major patient gamma and delta clonotypes were public, shared with at least one healthy donor; only a couple of gamma clonotypes were private to disease. When whole repertoires were clustered, gamma repertoires from patients grouped apart from those of healthy controls, but delta repertoires did not separate between the groups. The authors noted that NGS specificity may be reduced at low frequencies, so the public or private nature of leukemic clones needs confirmation. Control T cells likely spanned varied maturation stages, while leukemic cells were skewed toward terminal effectors, potentially limiting patient-control comparisons.

For both patients and controls, peripheral blood mononuclear cells were isolated, and the genomic DNA from these cells was used for TCR sequencing. As controls, around 23 healthy adult blood donors (median age about 64 years; approximately 12 males and 11 females) were included and were matched to patients for age and sex. Taken from cysteine to phenylalanine, the CDR3 has 17 residues. The CDR3 DNA has 51 bases and is translated from base 1. CDR1 and CDR2 were assigned from the germline V gene as GEAIGNYY and EKD. Here V drops 4 bases and J drops 0 bases, and the junction holds 13 bases not matched to any gene. In both library methods, multiplex PCR was carried out with primers targeting conserved V and J regions of the TCR genes. Amplicons were purified, pooled and sequenced on an Illumina MiSeq platform. Concerning the study's data processing: MiXCR performed V(D)J alignment, clonotype assembly and translation, and VDJtools was used for functionality assessment and CDR3 repertoire analyses. CDR3 was defined according to IMGT, and analyses were limited to productive sequences using functional genes, with ORF genes and pseudogenes excluded. A custom Python script was used to search all patients and controls for identical amino acid CDR3s of major clonotypes (frequency >=5%). A one-sided non-parametric Wilcoxon test was used to compare clonotype frequencies in patients versus controls. TCRdb reprocessed the public reads with the caller CATT; rows with the same DNA were merged afterwards. These V and J calls derive from TCRdb rather than the authors' analysis. Present in this sample are about 3,400 delta-chain clones, 0.85% to 1.2% of which were seen just once. Of the sample, roughly a quarter is held by the ten largest clones.

This clone is hyperexpanded (1% or more) in its sample. The antigen it binds to is not known. No much larger clone exists at a distance of one base, and base qualities are not known. Other nucleotide sequences in the sample specify the same CDR3. Sequenced sample: blood. The V and J segments used are TRDV2 and TRDJ1, with 7 bases aligning to TRDD3. The TCR sequence derives from a human donor in good health. The CDR3 corresponds to CACDGILGKEYTDKLIF. In nucleotide form, the sequence is TGTGCCTGTGATGGGATACTGGGGAAGGAGTACACCGATAAACTCATCTTT.